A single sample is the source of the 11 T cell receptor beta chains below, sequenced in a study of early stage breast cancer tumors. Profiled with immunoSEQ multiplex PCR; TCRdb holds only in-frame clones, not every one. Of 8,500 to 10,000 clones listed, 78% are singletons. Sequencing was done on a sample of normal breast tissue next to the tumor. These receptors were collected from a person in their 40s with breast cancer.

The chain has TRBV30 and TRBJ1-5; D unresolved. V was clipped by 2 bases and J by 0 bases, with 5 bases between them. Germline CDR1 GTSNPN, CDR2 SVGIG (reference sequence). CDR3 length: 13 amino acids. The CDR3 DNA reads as TGTGCCTGGAGTAGATCTAGCAATCAGCCCCAGCATTTT. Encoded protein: CAWSRSSNQPQHF.

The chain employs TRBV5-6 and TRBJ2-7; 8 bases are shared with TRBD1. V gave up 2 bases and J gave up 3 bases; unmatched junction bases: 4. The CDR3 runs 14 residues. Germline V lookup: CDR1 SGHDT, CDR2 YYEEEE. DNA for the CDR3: TGTGCCAGCAGCTTTGGACAGGGTTTCTACGAGCAGTACTTC. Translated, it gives CASSFGQGFYEQYF.

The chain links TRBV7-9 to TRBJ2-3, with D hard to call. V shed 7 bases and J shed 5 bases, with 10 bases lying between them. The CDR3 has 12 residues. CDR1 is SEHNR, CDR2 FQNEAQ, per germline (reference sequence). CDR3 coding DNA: TGTGCCAGCAATCTAGTGTTAGATACGCAGTATTTT. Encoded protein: CASNLVLDTQYF.

This CDR3 is CASSYDGGRTEAFF. The CDR3 region has the DNA TGTGCCAGCAGTTACGACGGGGGGCGCACTGAAGCTTTCTTT. The genes are TRBV6-6 and TRBJ1-1; D is possibly TRBD1 (6 bases). Deletions cut 2 bases from V and 4 bases from J, with 11 bases between. This CDR3 comprises 14 residues. The V gene's germline CDR1 is MNHNY and CDR2 SVGAGI (reference sequence).

In DNA, the CDR3 is TGTGCCAGCAGGGGGGGGGAGCAGTACTTC. This encodes CASRGGEQYF. The chain uses TRBV6-5 and TRBJ2-7, with 7 bases lining up with TRBD2. J gave up 7 bases and V 6 bases, and 0 bases lay outside the gene matches. The CDR3 covers 10 residues. Germline loops: CDR1 MNHEY, CDR2 SVGAGI.

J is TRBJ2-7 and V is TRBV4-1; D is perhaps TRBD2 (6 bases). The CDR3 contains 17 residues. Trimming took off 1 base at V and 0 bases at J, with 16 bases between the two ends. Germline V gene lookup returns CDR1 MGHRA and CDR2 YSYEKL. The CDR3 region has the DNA TGCGCCAGCAGCCAAGCAACCTCGCTAGCGCGCTCCTACGAGCAGTACTTC. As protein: CASSQATSLARSYEQYF.

This chain's CDR3 is CAWRGGGASNQPQHF. CDR3 in DNA: TGTGCCTGGAGAGGTGGGGGGGCGAGCAATCAGCCCCAGCATTTT. The V and J genes are TRBV30 and TRBJ1-5, with TRBD1 as a possible D gene (6 bases). Germline V lookup: CDR1 GTSNPN, CDR2 SVGIG (reference sequence). The CDR3 has 15 residues. With 3 bases removed from V and 1 base from J, the gap between germline ends came to 13 bases.

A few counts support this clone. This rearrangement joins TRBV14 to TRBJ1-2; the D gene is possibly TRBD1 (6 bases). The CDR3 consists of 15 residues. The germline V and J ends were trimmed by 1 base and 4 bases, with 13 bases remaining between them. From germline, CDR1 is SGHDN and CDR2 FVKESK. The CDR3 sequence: CASSQGVRGPYGYTF. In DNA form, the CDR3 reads TGTGCCAGCAGCCAAGGAGTCAGGGGACCCTATGGCTACACCTTC.

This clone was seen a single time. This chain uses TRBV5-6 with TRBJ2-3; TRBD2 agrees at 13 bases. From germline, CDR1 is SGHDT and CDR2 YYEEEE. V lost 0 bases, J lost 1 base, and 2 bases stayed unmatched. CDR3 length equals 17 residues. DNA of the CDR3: TGTGCCAGCAGCTTGGTAACTAGCGGGGGGGGCACAGATACGCAGTATTTT. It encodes CASSLVTSGGGTDTQYF.

The CDR3 protein is CSVAAGGGNTEAFF. In DNA, the CDR3 is TGCAGCGTTGCGGCAGGGGGTGGGAACACTGAAGCTTTCTTT. V is TRBV29-1 and J is TRBJ1-1, with 7 bases aligning to TRBD1. The CDR3 totals 14 residues. The germline CDR1 and CDR2 sequences are SQVTM and ANQGSEA. V lost 4 bases and J lost 1; bases outside the gene matches: 6. Using reference TRBV29-1 and TRBJ1-1 for the parts outside the CDR3, the full variable domain is SAVISQKPSRDICQRGTSLTIQCQVDSQVTMMFWYRQQPGQSLTLIATANQGSEATYESGFVIDKFPISRPNLTFSTLTVSNMSPEDSSIYLCSVAAGGGNTEAFFGQGTRLTVV.

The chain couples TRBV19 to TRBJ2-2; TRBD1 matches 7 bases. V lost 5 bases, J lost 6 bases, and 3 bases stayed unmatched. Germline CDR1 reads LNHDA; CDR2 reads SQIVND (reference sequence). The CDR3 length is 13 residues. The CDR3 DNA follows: TGTGCCAGTAGTCCTCAGGGGGCCGGGGAGCTGTTTTTT. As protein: CASSPQGAGELFF. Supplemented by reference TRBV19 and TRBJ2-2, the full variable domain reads DGGITQSPKYLFRKEGQNVTLSCEQNLNHDAMYWYRQDPGQGLRLIYYSQIVNDFQKGDIAEGYSVSREKKESFPLTVTSAQKNPTAFYLCASSPQGAGELFFGEGSRLTVL.